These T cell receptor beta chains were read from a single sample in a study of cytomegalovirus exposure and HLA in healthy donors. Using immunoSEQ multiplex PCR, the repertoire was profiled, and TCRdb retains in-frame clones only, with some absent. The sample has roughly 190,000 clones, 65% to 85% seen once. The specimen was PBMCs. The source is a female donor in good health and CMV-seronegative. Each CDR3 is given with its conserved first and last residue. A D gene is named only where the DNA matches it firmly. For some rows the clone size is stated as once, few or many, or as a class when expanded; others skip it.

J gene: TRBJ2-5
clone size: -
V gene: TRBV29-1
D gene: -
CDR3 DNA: TGCAGCGTTAAGACGCAGGCGGAGACCCAGTACTTC
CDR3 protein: CSVKTQAETQYF

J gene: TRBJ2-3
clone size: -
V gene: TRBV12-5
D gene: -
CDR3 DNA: TGTGCTAGTGGTTTGGTACAGGGCCTTCGCACAGATACGCAGTATTTT
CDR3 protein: CASGLVQGLRTDTQYF

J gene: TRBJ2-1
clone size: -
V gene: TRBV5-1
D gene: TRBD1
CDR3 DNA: TGCGCCAGCAGCTTGGGAGACAGGGGGCCCCGAAATGAGCAGTTCTTC
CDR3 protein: CASSLGDRGPRNEQFF

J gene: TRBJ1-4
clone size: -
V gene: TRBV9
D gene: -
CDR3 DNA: TGTGCCAGCAGCGTAGCCGATGGGGGCTGGGGAAATGAAAAACTGTTTTTT
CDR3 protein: CASSVADGGWGNEKLFF

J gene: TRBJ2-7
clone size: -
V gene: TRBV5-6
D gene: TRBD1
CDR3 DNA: TGTGCCAGCAGCTTCATCCAGGGGGCCTACGAGCAGTACTTC
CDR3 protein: CASSFIQGAYEQYF

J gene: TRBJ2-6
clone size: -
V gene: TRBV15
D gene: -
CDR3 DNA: TGTGCCACCAGCAGAGGCGTGACTTCGGGATCTGGGGCCAACGTCCTGACTTTC
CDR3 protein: CATSRGVTSGSGANVLTF

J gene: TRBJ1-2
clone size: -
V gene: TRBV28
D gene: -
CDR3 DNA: TGTGCCAGCAGACAAGCCTGGCGGGGGCAGGGCTACACCTTC
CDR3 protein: CASRQAWRGQGYTF

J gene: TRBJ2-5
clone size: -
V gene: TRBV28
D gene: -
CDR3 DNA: TGTGCCATACAACAGGGCAGAGGCCTTGGGGAGACCCAGTACTTC
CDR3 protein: CAIQQGRGLGETQYF

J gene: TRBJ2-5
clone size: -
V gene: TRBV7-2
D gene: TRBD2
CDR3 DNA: TGTGCCAGCAGCTCAAATAGCGGGGCTGGAGAGACCCAGTACTTC
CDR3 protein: CASSSNSGAGETQYF

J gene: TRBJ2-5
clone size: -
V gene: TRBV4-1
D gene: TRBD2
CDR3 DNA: TGCGCCAGCAGCCATAACTCTGATGGGACTAGCGGAGAAGAGACCCAGTACTTC
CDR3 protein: CASSHNSDGTSGEETQYF

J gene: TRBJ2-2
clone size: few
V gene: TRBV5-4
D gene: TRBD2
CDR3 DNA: TGTGCCAGCAGCTGGACTAGCGGGGGGTGGGACACCGGGGAGCTGTTTTTT
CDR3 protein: CASSWTSGGWDTGELFF

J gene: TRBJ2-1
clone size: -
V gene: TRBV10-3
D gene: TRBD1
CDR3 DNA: TGTGCCTTCAGTGATGTCGGGACAGTGCCTGACAATGAGCAGTTCTTC
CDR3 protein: CAFSDVGTVPDNEQFF

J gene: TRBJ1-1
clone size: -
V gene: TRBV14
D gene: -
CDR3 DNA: TGTGCCAGCAGCCAAGCGATGGGGCTAAGGGTGAACACTGAAGCTTTCTTT
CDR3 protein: CASSQAMGLRVNTEAFF

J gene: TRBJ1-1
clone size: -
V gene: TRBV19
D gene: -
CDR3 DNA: TGTGCCAGTACGCGGGGCTTGGACACTGAAGCTTTCTTT
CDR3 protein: CASTRGLDTEAFF

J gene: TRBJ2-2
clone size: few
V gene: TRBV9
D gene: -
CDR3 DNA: TGTGCCAGCAGCCGGGGAGGCACCGGGGAGCTGTTTTTT
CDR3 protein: CASSRGGTGELFF

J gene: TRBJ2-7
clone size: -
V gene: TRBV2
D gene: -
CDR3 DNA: TGTGCCAGCGTCGAGGGCAGGGGTGGATACGAGCAGTACTTC
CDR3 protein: CASVEGRGGYEQYF

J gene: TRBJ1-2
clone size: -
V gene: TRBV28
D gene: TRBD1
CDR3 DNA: TGTGCCAGCAGTTTCTACAGGGGGCTGATAGAAGGCTACACCTTC
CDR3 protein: CASSFYRGLIEGYTF

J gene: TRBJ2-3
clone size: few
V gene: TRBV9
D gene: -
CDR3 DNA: TGTGCCAGCAGCCTAGGTGGCGGTCCGGATAGGAATACGCAGTATTTT
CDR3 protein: CASSLGGGPDRNTQYF

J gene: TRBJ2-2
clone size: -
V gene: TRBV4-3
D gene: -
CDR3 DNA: TGCGCCAGCAGCCAAGATCAGGGGCTAGACACCGGGGAGCTGTTTTTT
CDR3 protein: CASSQDQGLDTGELFF

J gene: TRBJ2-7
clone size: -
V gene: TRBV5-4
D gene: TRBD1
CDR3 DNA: TGTGCCAGCAGACCCGGGACAGTCGCCTACGAGCAGTACTTC
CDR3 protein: CASRPGTVAYEQYF

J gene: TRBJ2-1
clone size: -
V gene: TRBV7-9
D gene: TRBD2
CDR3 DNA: TGTTCCAGCAGCTTACTAGCGGGAGCCATCTTC
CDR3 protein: CSSSLLAGAIF

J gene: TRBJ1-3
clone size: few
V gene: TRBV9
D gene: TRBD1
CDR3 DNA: TGTGCCAGCAGTCCTACCGGGACAGCCTCTGGAAACACCATATATTTT
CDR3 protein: CASSPTGTASGNTIYF

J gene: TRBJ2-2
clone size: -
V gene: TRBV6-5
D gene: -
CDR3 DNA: TGTGCCAGCAGTCAGAGTGCGGCCGGGGAGCTGTTTTTT
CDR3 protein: CASSQSAAGELFF

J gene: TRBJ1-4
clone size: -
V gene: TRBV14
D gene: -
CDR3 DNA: TGTGCCAGCAGCCGACCGGACAGATTCGAAAAACTGTTTTTT
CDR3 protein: CASSRPDRFEKLFF

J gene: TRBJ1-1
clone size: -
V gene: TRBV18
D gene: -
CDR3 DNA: TGTGCCAGCTCACCTACAGGGAGGAACACTGAAGCTTTCTTT
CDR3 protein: CASSPTGRNTEAFF

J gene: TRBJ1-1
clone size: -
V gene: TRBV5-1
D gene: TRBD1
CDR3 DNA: TGCGCCAGCAGTTCTGCAGGGGGACCGAACACTGAAGCTTTCTTT
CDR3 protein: CASSSAGGPNTEAFF

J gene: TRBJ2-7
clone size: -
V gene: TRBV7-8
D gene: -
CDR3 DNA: TGTGCCAGCAGCTTAAGTGGGTATGACAGCTCCTACGAGCAGTACTTC
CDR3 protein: CASSLSGYDSSYEQYF

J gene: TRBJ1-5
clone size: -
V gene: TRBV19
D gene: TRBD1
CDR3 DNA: TGTGCCAGTAGTATATGGACAGGTAGCAATCAGCCCCAGCATTTT
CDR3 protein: CASSIWTGSNQPQHF

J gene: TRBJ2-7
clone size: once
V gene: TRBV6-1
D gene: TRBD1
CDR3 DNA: TGTGCCAGCAGTGCACAGGGGGCGGGCTACGAGCAGTACTTC
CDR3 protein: CASSAQGAGYEQYF

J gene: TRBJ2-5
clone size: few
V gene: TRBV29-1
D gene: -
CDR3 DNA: TGCAGCGTTGAAGCGCTGGGCGGAGGGACCCAGTACTTC
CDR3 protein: CSVEALGGGTQYF

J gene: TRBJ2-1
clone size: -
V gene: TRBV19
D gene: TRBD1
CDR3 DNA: TGTGCCAGTAGTAACAGGGGCCGGGGTTCCTACAATGAGCAGTTCTTC
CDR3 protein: CASSNRGRGSYNEQFF

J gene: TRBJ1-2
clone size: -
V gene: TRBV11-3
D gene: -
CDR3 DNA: TGTGCCAGCAGCTTAGCCCTCCCGGGAGTCACCTTC
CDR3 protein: CASSLALPGVTF

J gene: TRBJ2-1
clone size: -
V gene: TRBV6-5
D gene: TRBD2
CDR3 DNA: TGTGCCAGCACCGATCCGGGACTAGCGGGGCATGAGCAGTTCTTC
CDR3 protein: CASTDPGLAGHEQFF

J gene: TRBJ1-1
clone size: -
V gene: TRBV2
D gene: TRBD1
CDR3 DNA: TGTGCCAGCAGCTACGACAGGGGAAACACTGAAGCTTTCTTT
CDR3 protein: CASSYDRGNTEAFF

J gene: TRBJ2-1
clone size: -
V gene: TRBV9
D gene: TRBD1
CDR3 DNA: TGTGCCAGCAGCCCCAGACAGGGGATGGATGAGCAGTTCTTC
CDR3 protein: CASSPRQGMDEQFF

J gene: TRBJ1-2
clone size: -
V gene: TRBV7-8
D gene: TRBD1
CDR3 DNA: TGTGCCAGCAGCTTAGGAGGAGGGGGCGTCTATGGCTACACCTTC
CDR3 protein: CASSLGGGGVYGYTF

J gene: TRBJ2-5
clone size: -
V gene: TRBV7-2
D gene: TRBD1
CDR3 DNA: TGTGCCAGCAGCCCGCCGGGACAGGTGGGGGAGACCCAGTACTTC
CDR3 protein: CASSPPGQVGETQYF

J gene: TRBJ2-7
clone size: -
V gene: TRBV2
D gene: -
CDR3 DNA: TGTGCCAGCAGTGACGGTCCCAGGGTTGATGCCTTCTACGAGCAGTACTTC
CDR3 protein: CASSDGPRVDAFYEQYF

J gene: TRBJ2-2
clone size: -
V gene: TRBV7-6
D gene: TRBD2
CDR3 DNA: TGTGCCAGCAGCTTCGCCGGGGTCCCGGGGGGCACCGGGGAGCTGTTTTTT
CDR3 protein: CASSFAGVPGGTGELFF

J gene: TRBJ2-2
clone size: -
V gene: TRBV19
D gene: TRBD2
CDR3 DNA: TGTGCCAGTAGTATATCGGCGGGAGGAGCCGGGGAGCTGTTTTTT
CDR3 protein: CASSISAGGAGELFF